This T cell receptor beta chain comes out of a study of cytomegalovirus exposure and HLA in healthy donors. Whole-study findings and limits: The study recorded around 160 TCR beta chains that were cytomegalovirus-associated. Cytomegalovirus status, reportedly, was diagnosed with high specificity and sensitivity by the classifier.

The protocol was immunoSEQ multiplex PCR, while the TCRdb copy is restricted to in-frame clones and leaves out a portion. The repertoire holds more than 250,000 clones, with roughly nine tenths as singletons. CDR1 and CDR2 from the germline V gene are MNHEY and SVGAGI. CDR3 length: 15 amino acids. With 2 bases removed from V and 5 bases from J, the gap between germline ends came to 15 bases. As regards this clone: The antigen remains unidentified.

V gene TRBV6-5 combines with J gene TRBJ2-5, with a possible D match to TRBD2 (7 bases). Sequencing was carried out using PBMCs. This clonotype originated in a young woman in good health and CMV-seropositive. CDR3 DNA: TGTGCCAGCAGTTACAAGGGGGGGCGAGGGGAGACCCAGTACTTC. This sequence encodes CASSYKGGRGETQYF.